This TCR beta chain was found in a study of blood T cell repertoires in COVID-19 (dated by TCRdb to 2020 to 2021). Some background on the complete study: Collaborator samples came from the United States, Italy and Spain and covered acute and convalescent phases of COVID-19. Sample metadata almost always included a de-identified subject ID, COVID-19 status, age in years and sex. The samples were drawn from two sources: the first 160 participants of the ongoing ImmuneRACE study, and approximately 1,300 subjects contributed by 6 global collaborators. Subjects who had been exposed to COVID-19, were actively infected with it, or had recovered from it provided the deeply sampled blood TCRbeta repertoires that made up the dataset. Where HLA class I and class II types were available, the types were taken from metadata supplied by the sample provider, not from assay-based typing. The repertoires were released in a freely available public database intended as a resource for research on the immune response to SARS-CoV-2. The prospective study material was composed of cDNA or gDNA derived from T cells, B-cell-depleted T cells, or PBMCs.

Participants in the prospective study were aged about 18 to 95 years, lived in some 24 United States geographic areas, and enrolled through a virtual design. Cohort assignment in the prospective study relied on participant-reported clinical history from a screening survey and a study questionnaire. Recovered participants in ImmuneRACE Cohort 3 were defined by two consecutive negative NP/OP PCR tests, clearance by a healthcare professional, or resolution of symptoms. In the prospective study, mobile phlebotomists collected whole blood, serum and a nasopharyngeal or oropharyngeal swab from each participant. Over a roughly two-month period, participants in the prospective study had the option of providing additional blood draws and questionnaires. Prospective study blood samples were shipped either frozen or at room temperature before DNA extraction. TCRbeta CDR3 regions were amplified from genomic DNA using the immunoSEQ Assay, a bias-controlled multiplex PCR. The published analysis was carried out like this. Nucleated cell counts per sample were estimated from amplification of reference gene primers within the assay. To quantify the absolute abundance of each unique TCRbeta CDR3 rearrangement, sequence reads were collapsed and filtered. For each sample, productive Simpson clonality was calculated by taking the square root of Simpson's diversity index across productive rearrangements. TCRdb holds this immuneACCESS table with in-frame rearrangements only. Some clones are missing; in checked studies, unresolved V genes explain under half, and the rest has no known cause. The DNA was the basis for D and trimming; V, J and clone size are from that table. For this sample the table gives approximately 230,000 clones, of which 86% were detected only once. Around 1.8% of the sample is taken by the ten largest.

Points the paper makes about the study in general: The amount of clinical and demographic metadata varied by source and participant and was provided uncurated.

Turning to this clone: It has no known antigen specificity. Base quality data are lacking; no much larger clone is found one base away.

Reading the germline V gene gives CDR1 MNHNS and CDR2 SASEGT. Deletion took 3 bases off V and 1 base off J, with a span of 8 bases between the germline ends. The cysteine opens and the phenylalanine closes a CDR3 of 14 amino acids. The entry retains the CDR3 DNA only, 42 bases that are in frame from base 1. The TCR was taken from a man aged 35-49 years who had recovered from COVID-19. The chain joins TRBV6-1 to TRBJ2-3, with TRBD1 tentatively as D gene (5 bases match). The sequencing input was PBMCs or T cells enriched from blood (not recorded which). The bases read TGTGCCAGCAGTGATTTGGGGCGCACAGATACGCAGTATTTT. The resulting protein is CASSDLGRTDTQYF.